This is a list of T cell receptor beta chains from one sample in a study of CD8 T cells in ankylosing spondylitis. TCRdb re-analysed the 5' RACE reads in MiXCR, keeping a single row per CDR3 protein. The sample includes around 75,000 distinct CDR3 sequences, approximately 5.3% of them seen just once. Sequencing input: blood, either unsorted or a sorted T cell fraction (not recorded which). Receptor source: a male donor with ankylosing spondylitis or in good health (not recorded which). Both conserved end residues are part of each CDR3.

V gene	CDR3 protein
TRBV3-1	CASRAKRLAGNEQFF
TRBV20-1	CSARDSGGGRETQYF
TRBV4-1	CASSQDSGGYGYTF
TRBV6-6	CATGTPDSPLHF
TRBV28	CASRQGTKDEQFF
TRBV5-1	CASSRDTGQNTGELFF
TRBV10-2	CASSPVGTDQYEQYF
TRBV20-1	CSASVAGGDEQYF
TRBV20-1	CSARPKDNRQGFEKLFF
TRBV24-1	CATSVTVSDEQFF
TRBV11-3	CASSLDRQTQYF
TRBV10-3	CAISDPPIRAGNDGFEQFF
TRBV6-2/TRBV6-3	CASSFSPSSYNEQFF
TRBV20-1	CSAGRERNRISYEQYF
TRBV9	CASSLRDAPYNEQFF
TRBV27	CASRPRPYSSGNTIYF
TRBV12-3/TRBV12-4	CASSFNRGDTEAFF
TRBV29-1	CSADTAGTTDTQYF
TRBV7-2	CAILPRDYSTDTQYF
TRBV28	CASSFADSLSYEQYF
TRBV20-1	CSARADTQYF
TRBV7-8	CASSPDTSNGEQYF
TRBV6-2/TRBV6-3	CASGSGAETQYF
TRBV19	CASSPSPRAETQYF
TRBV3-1	CASSEGWYYEQYF
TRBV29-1	CSVEGWQGNEQFF
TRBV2	CASSEAGEGQPQHF
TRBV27	CASSPFSRQGAYEQYF
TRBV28	CASLAAKPGHEQFF
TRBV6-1	CASSRGLAGGPDTQYF
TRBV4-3	CASSLGLADTKAGELFF
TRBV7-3	CASSLTHGDNEQFF
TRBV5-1	CASSKGTGFYANTGELFF
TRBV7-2	CASSFTGGSSYEQYF
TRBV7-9	CASSFLRGSETQYF
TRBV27	CASSLSQGNTGELFF
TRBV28	CASSQGGIVQSYEQYF
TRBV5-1	CASSLAGTGWETQYF
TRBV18	CASSPTSREDTQYF
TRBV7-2	CASSPRAAIAMNTEAFF
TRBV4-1	CASSQPGTGSPDTQYF
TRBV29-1	CSVGSDANEQFF
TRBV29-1	CSGTGTGTYEQYF
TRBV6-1	CASNNRDSSTDTQYF
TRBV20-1	CSATRDTFEEAFF
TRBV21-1	CASSKAPRGHDDLAKNIQYF
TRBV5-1	CASSLESAQPQHF
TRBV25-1	CATGTVSGNTIYF
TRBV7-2	CASSGWGGAGTDTQYF
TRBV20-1	CSAEDRGTQETQYF
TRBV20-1	CSAAAGTSSTDTQYF
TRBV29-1	CSVGNSNQPQHF
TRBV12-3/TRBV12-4	CASSLTSGGQYF
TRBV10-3	CAISESGGPMGKNIQYF
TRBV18	CASSPGSTGFTEAFF